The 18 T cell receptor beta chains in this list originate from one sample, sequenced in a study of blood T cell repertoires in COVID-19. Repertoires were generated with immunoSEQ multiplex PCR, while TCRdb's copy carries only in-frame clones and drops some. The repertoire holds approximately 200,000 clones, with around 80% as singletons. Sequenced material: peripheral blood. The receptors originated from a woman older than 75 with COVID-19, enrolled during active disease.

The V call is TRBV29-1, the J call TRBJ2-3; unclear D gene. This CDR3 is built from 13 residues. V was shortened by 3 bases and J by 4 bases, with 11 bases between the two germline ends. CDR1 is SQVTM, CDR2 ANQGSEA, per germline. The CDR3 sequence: CSVEHSPPDTQYF. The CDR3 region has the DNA TGCAGCGTTGAGCATAGCCCCCCAGATACGCAGTATTTT.

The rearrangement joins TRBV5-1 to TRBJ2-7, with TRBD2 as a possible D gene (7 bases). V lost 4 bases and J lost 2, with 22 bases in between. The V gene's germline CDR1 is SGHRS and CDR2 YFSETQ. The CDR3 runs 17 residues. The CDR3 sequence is CASSLGLGGRGAYEQYF. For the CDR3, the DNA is TGCGCCAGCAGCCTAGGGCTCGGGGGGCGCGGGGCCTACGAGCAGTACTTC.

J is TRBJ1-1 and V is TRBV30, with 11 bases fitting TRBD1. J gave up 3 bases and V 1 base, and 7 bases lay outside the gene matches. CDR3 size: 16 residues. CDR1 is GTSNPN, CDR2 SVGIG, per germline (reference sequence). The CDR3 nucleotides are TGTGCCTGGAGTGGAGGACAGGGGGCGCCGGACACTGAAGCTTTCTTT. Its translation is CAWSGGQGAPDTEAFF.

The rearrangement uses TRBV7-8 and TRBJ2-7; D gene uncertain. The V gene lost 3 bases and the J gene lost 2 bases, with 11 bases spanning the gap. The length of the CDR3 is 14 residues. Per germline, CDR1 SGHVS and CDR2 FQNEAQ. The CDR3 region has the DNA TGTGCCAGCAGCTTGATTGCGGCTGCCTACGAGCAGTACTTC. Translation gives CASSLIAAAYEQYF. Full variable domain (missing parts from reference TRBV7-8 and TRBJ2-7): GAGVSQSPRYKVAKRGQDVALRCDPISGHVSLFWYQQALGQGPEFLTYFQNEAQLDKSGLPSDRFFAERPEGSVSTLKIQRTQQEDSAVYLCASSLIAAAYEQYFGPGTRLTVT.

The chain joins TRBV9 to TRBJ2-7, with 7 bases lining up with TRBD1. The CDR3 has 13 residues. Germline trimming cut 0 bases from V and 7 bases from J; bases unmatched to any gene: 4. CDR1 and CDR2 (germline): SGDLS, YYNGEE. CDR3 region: CASSVEGRGEQYF. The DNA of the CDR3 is TGTGCCAGCAGCGTAGAAGGCAGGGGGGAGCAGTACTTC.

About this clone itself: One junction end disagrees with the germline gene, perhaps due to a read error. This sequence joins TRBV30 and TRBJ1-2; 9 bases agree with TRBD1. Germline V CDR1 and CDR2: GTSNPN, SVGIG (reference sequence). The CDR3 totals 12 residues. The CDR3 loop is CAWTLGQGSASF. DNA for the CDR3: TGTGCCTGGACCCTGGGACAGGGCTCGGCCTCCTTC. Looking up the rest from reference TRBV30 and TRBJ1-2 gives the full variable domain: SQTIHQWPATLVQPVGSPLSLECTVEGTSNPNLYWYRQAAGRGLQLLFYSVGIGQISSEVPQNLSASRPQDRQFILSSKKLLLSDSGFYLCAWTLGQGSASFGSGTRLTVV.

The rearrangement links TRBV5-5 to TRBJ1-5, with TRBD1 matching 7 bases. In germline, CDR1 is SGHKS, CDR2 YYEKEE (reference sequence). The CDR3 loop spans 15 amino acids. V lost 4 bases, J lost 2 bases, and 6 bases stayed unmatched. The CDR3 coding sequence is TGTGCCAGCAGCAGGGGACAGTGGCGCAATCAGCCCCAGCATTTT. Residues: CASSRGQWRNQPQHF.

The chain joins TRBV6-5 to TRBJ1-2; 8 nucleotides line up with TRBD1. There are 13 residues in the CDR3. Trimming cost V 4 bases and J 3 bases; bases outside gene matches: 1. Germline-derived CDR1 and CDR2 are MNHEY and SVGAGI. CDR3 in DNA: TGTGCCAGCAGTTTGGACAGGGACTATGGCTACACCTTC. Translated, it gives CASSLDRDYGYTF.

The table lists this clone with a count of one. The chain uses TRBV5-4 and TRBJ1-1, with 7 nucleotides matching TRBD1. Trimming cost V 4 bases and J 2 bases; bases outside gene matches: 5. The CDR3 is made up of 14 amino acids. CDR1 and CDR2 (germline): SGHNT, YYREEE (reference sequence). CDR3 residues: CASSQRDRNTEAFF. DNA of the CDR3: TGTGCCAGCAGCCAACGGGACAGAAACACTGAAGCTTTCTTT.

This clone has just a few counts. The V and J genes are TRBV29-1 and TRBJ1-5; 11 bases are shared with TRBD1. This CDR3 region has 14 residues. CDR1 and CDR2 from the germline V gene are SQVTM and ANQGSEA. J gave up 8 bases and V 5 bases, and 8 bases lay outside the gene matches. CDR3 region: CSVQDRGPTEPQHF. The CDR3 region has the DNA TGCAGCGTTCAGGACAGGGGGCCTACTGAGCCCCAGCATTTT.

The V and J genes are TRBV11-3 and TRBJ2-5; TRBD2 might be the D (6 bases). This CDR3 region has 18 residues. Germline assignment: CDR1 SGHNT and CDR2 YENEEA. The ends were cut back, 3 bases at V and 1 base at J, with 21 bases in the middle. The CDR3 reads CASSFNPQFWGVQETQYF. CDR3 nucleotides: TGTGCCAGCAGCTTCAACCCCCAGTTTTGGGGGGTCCAAGAGACCCAGTACTTC.

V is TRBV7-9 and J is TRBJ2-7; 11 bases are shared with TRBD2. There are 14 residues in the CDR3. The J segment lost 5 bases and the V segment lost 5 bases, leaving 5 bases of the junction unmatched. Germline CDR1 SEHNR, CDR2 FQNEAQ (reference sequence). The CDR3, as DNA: TGTGCCAGCAGCCCCGGGACTAGCGGACACGAGCAGTACTTC. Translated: CASSPGTSGHEQYF.

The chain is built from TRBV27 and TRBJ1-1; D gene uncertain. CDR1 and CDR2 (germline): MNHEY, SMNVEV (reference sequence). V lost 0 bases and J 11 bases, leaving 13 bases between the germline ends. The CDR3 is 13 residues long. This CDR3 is CASSLSSVAGAFF. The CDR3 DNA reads TGTGCCAGCAGTTTATCGTCAGTGGCGGGGGCTTTCTTT.

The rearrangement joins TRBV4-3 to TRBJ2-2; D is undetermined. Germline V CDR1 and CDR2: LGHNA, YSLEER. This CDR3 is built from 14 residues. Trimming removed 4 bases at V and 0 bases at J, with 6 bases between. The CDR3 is CASSRASNTGELFF. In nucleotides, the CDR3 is TGCGCCAGCAGCCGGGCCTCGAACACCGGGGAGCTGTTTTTT.

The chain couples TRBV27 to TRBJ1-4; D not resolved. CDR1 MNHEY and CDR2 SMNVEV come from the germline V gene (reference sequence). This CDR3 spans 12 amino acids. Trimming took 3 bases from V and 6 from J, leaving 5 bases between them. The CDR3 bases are TGTGCCAGCAGTTTCGGGGATGAAAAACTGTTTTTT. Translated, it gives CASSFGDEKLFF.

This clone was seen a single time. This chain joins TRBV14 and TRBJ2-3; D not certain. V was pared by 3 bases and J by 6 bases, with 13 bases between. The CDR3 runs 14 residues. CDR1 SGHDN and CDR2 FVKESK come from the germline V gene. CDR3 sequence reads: CASSHLPRSDTQYF. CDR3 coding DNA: TGTGCCAGCAGCCACCTGCCCCGGTCGGATACGCAGTATTTT. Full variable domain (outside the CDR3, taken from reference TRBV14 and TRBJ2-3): EAGVTQFPSHSVIEKGQTVTLRCDPISGHDNLYWYRRVMGKEIKFLLHFVKESKQDESGMPNNRFLAERTGGTYSTLKVQPAELEDSGVYFCASSHLPRSDTQYFGPGTRLTVL.

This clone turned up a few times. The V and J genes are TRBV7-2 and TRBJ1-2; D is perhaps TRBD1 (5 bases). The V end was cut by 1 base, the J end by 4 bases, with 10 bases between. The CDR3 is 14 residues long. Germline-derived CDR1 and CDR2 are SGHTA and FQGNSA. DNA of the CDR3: TGTGCCAGCAGCTTAGGGCAGGGCTCCTATGGCTACACCTTC. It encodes CASSLGQGSYGYTF. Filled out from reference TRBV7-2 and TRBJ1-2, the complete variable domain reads GAGVSQSPSNKVTEKGKDVELRCDPISGHTALYWYRQSLGQGLEFLIYFQGNSAPDKSGLPSDRFSAERTGGSVSTLTIQRTQQEDSAVYLCASSLGQGSYGYTFGSGTRLTVV.

CDR3 sequence reads: CATSRDHGGNNQPQHF. CDR3 DNA: TGTGCCACCAGCAGAGATCATGGAGGGAACAATCAGCCCCAGCATTTT. The chain uses TRBV15 and TRBJ1-5; no clear D gene. V lost 0 bases, J lost 3 bases, and 12 bases lay in between. Per germline, CDR1 LNHNV and CDR2 YYDKDF (reference sequence). The CDR3 consists of 16 residues. The full variable domain, its missing parts supplied by reference TRBV15 and TRBJ1-5, is DAMVIQNPRYQVTQFGKPVTLSCSQTLNHNVMYWYQQKSSQAPKLLFHYYDKDFNNEADTPDNFQSRRPNTSFCFLDIRSPGLGDTAMYLCATSRDHGGNNQPQHFGDGTRLSIL.